The 25 T cell receptor beta chains presented below share a single source sample, sequenced in a study of OX40 agonist ivuxolimab in advanced cancers. TCRdb keeps only in-frame clones here, not all; method: immunoSEQ multiplex PCR. The top ten hold roughly 2.9% of the sample, which has about 70,000 clones, 88% seen once. This specimen was CD4+ or CD8+ T cells sorted from blood, taken in a trial of the OX40 agonist ivuxolimab. The origin of the receptors is an adult with an advanced solid tumor such as melanoma, head and neck, liver or kidney cancer.

The V gene is TRBV10-3, the J gene TRBJ2-3, with D unclear. CDR3 length: 14 amino acids. Per the germline V gene, CDR1 is ENHRY and CDR2 is SYGVKD. Trimming stripped 2 bases from V and 0 bases from J, with 6 bases between. CDR3 DNA: TGTGCCATCAGTGAGCCGGGTAGCACAGATACGCAGTATTTT. It yields the protein CAISEPGSTDTQYF.

In nucleotides, the CDR3 is TGTGCCAGCAGTTTCCGGGACAGGGCTCCCAACATTCAGTACTTC. The encoded protein is CASSFRDRAPNIQYF. The chain employs TRBV27 and TRBJ2-4; 9 bases align to TRBD1. The germline V gene has CDR1 MNHEY and CDR2 SMNVEV (reference sequence). V trimming: 3 bases; J trimming: 7 bases; junction bases outside the gene matches: 7. This CDR3 comprises 15 residues.

This chain links TRBV20-1 with TRBJ1-4; D is perhaps TRBD1 (5 bases). The germline V gene has CDR1 DFQATT and CDR2 SNEGSKA (reference sequence). This CDR3 region has 11 residues. V lost 6 bases and J lost 5, with 7 bases in between. The CDR3 is CSARQNEKLFF. The CDR3 nucleotides read TGCAGTGCCCGACAGAATGAAAAACTGTTTTTT.

The V call is TRBV11-2, the J call TRBJ1-1; D remains ambiguous. V was cut by 0 bases and J by 1 base, with 3 bases left in between. CDR1 is SGHAT, CDR2 FQNNGV, per germline. The CDR3 totals 13 residues. The CDR3 spells CASSLERNTEAFF. CDR3 nucleotides: TGTGCCAGCAGCTTAGAACGGAACACTGAAGCTTTCTTT.

CDR3 loop: CASDFLDSGTEAFF. The CDR3 nucleotides read TGTGCCAGCGACTTCCTCGATAGTGGCACTGAAGCTTTCTTT. V and J are TRBV6-1 and TRBJ1-1; no firm D call. Germline CDR1 is MNHNS and CDR2 is SASEGT. The CDR3 runs 14 residues. Trimming took off 8 bases at V and 4 bases at J, with 17 bases between the two ends.

CDR3: CAWAGGNSFLQYF. In nucleotides, the CDR3 is TGTGCCTGGGCGGGCGGGAACTCCTTTTTACAGTATTTT. V gene TRBV30 combines with J gene TRBJ2-3, with a tentative D call TRBD2 (6 bases). V was pared by 5 bases and J by 12 bases, with 21 bases between. Germline-derived CDR1 and CDR2 are GTSNPN and SVGIG (reference sequence). The CDR3 totals 13 residues.

The rearrangement links TRBV7-3 to TRBJ1-1, with unresolved D. Trimming pared 2 bases from V and 1 base from J, leaving 8 bases between. Germline values: CDR1 SGHTA, CDR2 FQGTGA. The CDR3 is 14 residues long. CDR3 coding DNA: TGTGCCAGCAGCTTAGAAGGAGGGAACACTGAAGCTTTCTTT. Translating it yields CASSLEGGNTEAFF. Full variable domain (rest looked up from reference TRBV7-3 and TRBJ1-1): GAGVSQTPSNKVTEKGKYVELRCDPISGHTALYWYRQSLGQGPEFLIYFQGTGAADDSGLPNDRFFAVRPEGSVSTLKIQRTERGDSAVYLCASSLEGGNTEAFFGQGTRLTVV.

This chain joins TRBV9 and TRBJ2-1; 9 bases map to TRBD2. This CDR3 is 16 amino acids long. CDR1 and CDR2 (germline): SGDLS, YYNGEE. The trim removed 4 bases at V and 2 bases at J, leaving 7 bases unmatched. In DNA, the CDR3 is TGTGCCAGCAGCCCTGGGGCGGGAGGGCCCTACAATGAGCAGTTCTTC. Amino acid sequence: CASSPGAGGPYNEQFF.

The V and J genes are TRBV28 and TRBJ2-7; TRBD2 agrees at 7 bases. This CDR3 is built from 15 residues. Germline V gives CDR1 MDHEN, CDR2 SYDVKM. V lost 6 bases and J lost 0; bases outside the gene matches: 8. CDR3 amino acids: CASRGGTLSSYEQYF. The CDR3 DNA follows: TGTGCCAGCAGGGGGGGGACGCTTAGCTCCTACGAGCAGTACTTC. Together with reference TRBV28 and TRBJ2-7, the CDR3 gives the full variable domain: DVKVTQSSRYLVKRTGEKVFLECVQDMDHENMFWYRQDPGLGLRLIYFSYDVKMKEKGDIPEGYSVSREKKERFSLILESASTNQTSMYLCASRGGTLSSYEQYFGPGTRLTVT.

The chain uses TRBV5-1 and TRBJ2-3; D gene uncertain. This CDR3 has 14 residues. Trimming stripped 4 bases from V and 9 bases from J, with 18 bases between. Germline CDR1 SGHRS, CDR2 YFSETQ. CDR3 region: CASSPGSRGITQYF. The CDR3 nucleotides are TGCGCCAGCAGCCCAGGATCCCGCGGAATAACGCAGTATTTT.

The chain carries TRBV14 and TRBJ2-7; no reliable D call. This CDR3 is 13 amino acids long. The V and J ends lost 0 bases and 3 bases respectively, with 6 bases between them. Germline assignment: CDR1 SGHDN and CDR2 FVKESK. The CDR3 bases are TGTGCCAGCAGCCAAGATCACCTCTACGAGCAGTACTTC. Protein product: CASSQDHLYEQYF.

V gene TRBV19 combines with J gene TRBJ1-4, with D perhaps TRBD1 (5 bases). Trimming cost V 4 bases and J 6 bases, with 15 bases left between them. The CDR3 loop spans 15 amino acids. In germline, CDR1 is LNHDA, CDR2 SQIVND (reference sequence). The DNA for the CDR3 is TGTGCCAGTAGTACGGGGCAGCCCGGGTATGAAAAACTGTTTTTT. It is translated as CASSTGQPGYEKLFF.

V usage is TRBV29-1 and J usage is TRBJ2-7; 10 nucleotides agree with TRBD2. The length of the CDR3 is 16 residues. From germline, CDR1 is SQVTM and CDR2 ANQGSEA. V dropped 3 bases and J dropped 4; count of bases not matched to a gene: 12. The CDR3 DNA reads TGCAGCGTTGAGAAGCTCCTAGCGGGAGTTGGGTACGAGCAGTACTTC. Translating gives CSVEKLLAGVGYEQYF.

This chain connects TRBV5-5 to TRBJ2-7; no clear D gene. The length of the CDR3 is 14 residues. Germline V CDR1 and CDR2: SGHKS, YYEKEE (reference sequence). V lost 1 base and J lost 0, with 8 bases in between. The CDR3 coding sequence is TGTGCCAGCAGCTTGCGGGCCCTCTCCTACGAGCAGTACTTC. Protein product: CASSLRALSYEQYF.

The chain is built from TRBV6-5 and TRBJ1-3, with 8 positions matching TRBD1. The CDR3 is made up of 14 amino acids. V was clipped by 6 bases and J by 4 bases; unmatched bases: 5. In germline, CDR1 is MNHEY, CDR2 SVGAGI. CDR3 bases: TGTGCCAGCAGGACGACAGGGGAAGGAAACACCATATATTTT. Its translation: CASRTTGEGNTIYF.

This clone has a single count. The V gene is TRBV5-6, the J gene TRBJ1-3, with D possibly TRBD1 on 5 matching bases. Germline values: CDR1 SGHDT, CDR2 YYEEEE. Trimming shortened V by 2 bases and J by 0 bases, and 9 bases separated the two germline ends. The CDR3 loop spans 15 amino acids. CDR3 sequence reads: CASSFDSRSGNTIYF. The CDR3 DNA sequence: TGTGCCAGCAGCTTTGACAGCCGCTCTGGAAACACCATATATTTT.

The genes are TRBV28 and TRBJ1-2, with TRBD1 identical over 7 bases. With 6 bases clipped from V and 3 bases from J, the junction kept 1 base outside the gene matches. The CDR3 is 12 amino acids. Per the germline V gene, CDR1 is MDHEN and CDR2 is SYDVKM. The chain's CDR3 is CASRGQHYGYTF. CDR3 DNA sequence: TGTGCCAGCAGGGGACAGCACTATGGCTACACCTTC.

This clone was detected once. The rearrangement joins TRBV30 to TRBJ1-2, with D possibly TRBD1 on 6 matching bases. The CDR3 length is 13 residues. Trimming shortened V by 3 bases and J by 8 bases, and 16 bases separated the two germline ends. The V gene's germline CDR1 is GTSNPN and CDR2 SVGIG (reference sequence). CDR3 region: CAWSRWDTLGYTF. DNA of the CDR3: TGTGCCTGGAGCAGGTGGGACACCCTGGGCTACACCTTC.

V is TRBV5-1 and J is TRBJ1-2; D may be TRBD1 (5 bases). Germline V gene sequence: CDR1 SGHRS, CDR2 YFSETQ. V lost 0 bases to trimming and J lost 4 bases, with 7 bases between them. CDR3 length: 13 amino acids. CDR3 amino acids: CASSLVGGYGYTF. The CDR3 coding sequence is TGCGCCAGCAGCTTGGTCGGGGGCTATGGCTACACCTTC.

The chain combines TRBV10-2 with TRBJ2-7, with a weak D call TRBD2 (6 bases). CDR1 WSHSY and CDR2 SAAADI come from the germline V gene. The CDR3 consists of 12 residues. Trimming removed 4 bases from V and 6 bases from J, with 10 bases in between. This CDR3 is CASSGGVTEQYF. CDR3 nucleotides: TGCGCCAGCAGTGGGGGGGTAACCGAGCAGTACTTC.

This chain's CDR3 is CASSEVDRRNTEAFF. The DNA for the CDR3 is TGTGCCAGCAGTGAAGTGGACAGGAGGAACACTGAAGCTTTCTTT. The gene calls are TRBV6-1 and TRBJ1-1; 7 nucleotides agree with TRBD1. This CDR3 is built from 15 residues. CDR1 is MNHNS and CDR2 is SASEGT in the germline V gene. V lost 1 base, J lost 1 base, and 3 bases stayed unmatched.

The chain has TRBV11-2 and TRBJ2-3; maybe TRBD2 (5 bases). Germline-derived CDR1 and CDR2 are SGHAT and FQNNGV. The ends were cut back, 4 bases at V and 8 bases at J, with 19 bases in the middle. The length of the CDR3 is 15 residues. As DNA, the CDR3 is TGTGCCAGCAGCTCCCTGGACTTGAGGAGTGGTACGCAGTATTTT. Its protein product is CASSSLDLRSGTQYF.

V and J are TRBV7-3 and TRBJ2-7, with 11 bases that match TRBD1. From germline, CDR1 is SGHTA and CDR2 FQGTGA. After removal of 3 bases from V and 0 bases from J, the junction contained 1 base not matched to a gene. This CDR3 is built from 15 residues. Here the CDR3 DNA reads TGTGCCAGCAGCTTGGGGACAGGGGGCTCCTACGAGCAGTACTTC. Protein: CASSLGTGGSYEQYF.

J is TRBJ1-1 and V is TRBV18; D uncertain. In germline, CDR1 is KGHSH, CDR2 LQKENI. V was cut by 0 bases and J by 2 bases, with 16 bases left in between. The CDR3 is made up of 17 amino acids. The CDR3 bases are TGTGCCAGCTCACCACCGGTTGGTAGGGTACCTAACACTGAAGCTTTCTTT. Translating it yields CASSPPVGRVPNTEAFF.

This clone has just one count. This chain joins TRBV27 and TRBJ2-7; 7 bases match TRBD2. Trimming removed 2 bases from V and 3 bases from J; junction bases left unmatched: 1. This CDR3 spans 13 amino acids. Germline loops: CDR1 MNHEY, CDR2 SMNVEV (reference sequence). The CDR3, as DNA: TGTGCCAGCAGTTTACCGGGAGGCTACGAGCAGTACTTC. This translates into CASSLPGGYEQYF.